These 32 T cell receptor beta chains originate from one sample sequenced in a study of cytomegalovirus exposure and HLA in healthy donors. Both 60 Vbeta primers and 13 Jbeta primers went into the PCR. Measured with immunoSEQ multiplex PCR; TCRdb has only the in-frame clones, and not every one. The sample has about 150,000 clones, roughly 79% seen once; the top ten hold approximately 2.8%. The sequencing input was PBMCs. The source is a man younger than 35 in good health and CMV-seronegative.

The gene calls are TRBV6-1 and TRBJ1-2; a possible D gene is TRBD1 (6 bases). The CDR3 has 12 residues. Trimming stripped 7 bases from V and 2 bases from J, with 8 bases between. Looked up from germline, CDR1 is MNHNS and CDR2 is SASEGT. The CDR3 here is CASTGQNYGYTF. The DNA for the CDR3 is TGTGCCAGCACCGGACAGAACTATGGCTACACCTTC.

The chain recombines TRBV19 with TRBJ1-5; 7 bases fit TRBD1. The V segment lost 7 bases and the J segment 3 bases; nucleotides outside the gene matches: 12. This CDR3 has 16 residues. Germline V lookup: CDR1 LNHDA, CDR2 SQIVND (reference sequence). The DNA for the CDR3 is TGTGCCAGTATACGGTGGCAGGGGGTTTCCAATCAGCCCCAGCATTTT. The encoded protein is CASIRWQGVSNQPQHF. Full variable domain (remainder filled in from reference TRBV19 and TRBJ1-5): DGGITQSPKYLFRKEGQNVTLSCEQNLNHDAMYWYRQDPGQGLRLIYYSQIVNDFQKGDIAEGYSVSREKKESFPLTVTSAQKNPTAFYLCASIRWQGVSNQPQHFGDGTRLSIL.

This clone was picked up a small number of times. Here the CDR3 DNA reads TGTGCCAGCAGCGCCCTACAGGGGGCGGTCACTGAAGCTTTCTTT. This gives the protein CASSALQGAVTEAFF. V usage is TRBV14 and J usage is TRBJ1-1; TRBD1 agrees at 9 bases. Germline CDR1 and CDR2: SGHDN and FVKESK. Losses at the gene ends were 5 bases for V and 4 bases for J; bases not matched to a gene: 8. This CDR3 spans 15 amino acids.

In nucleotides, the CDR3 is TGTGCCAGTAGGAGTGACAAACTTTATAGCAATCAGCCCCAGCATTTT. Amino acid sequence: CASRSDKLYSNQPQHF. This chain joins TRBV19 and TRBJ1-5; D gene uncertain. The germline V and J ends were trimmed by 6 bases and 0 bases, with 15 bases remaining between them. CDR3 length: 16 residues. Germline V CDR1 and CDR2: LNHDA, SQIVND (reference sequence).

The rearrangement joins TRBV5-1 to TRBJ2-6, with no clear D. Trimming took 0 bases from V and 1 from J, leaving 5 bases between them. This CDR3 region has 15 residues. In germline, CDR1 is SGHRS, CDR2 YFSETQ. In nucleotides, the CDR3 is TGCGCCAGCAGCTTGGTCCAGTCTGGGGCCAACGTCCTGACTTTC. It specifies CASSLVQSGANVLTF.

This sequence joins TRBV4-3 and TRBJ1-2; D is unresolved. Germline CDR1 LGHNA, CDR2 YSLEER. Trimming shortened V by 4 bases and J by 1 base, and 16 bases separated the two germline ends. The CDR3 has 16 residues. CDR3 in DNA: TGCGCCAGCAGCCCCCGTGCAAGGACTAGTAACTATGGCTACACCTTC. It codes for CASSPRARTSNYGYTF.

The rearrangement joins TRBV4-1 to TRBJ2-1; 10 nucleotides align to TRBD2. V trimming: 2 bases; J trimming: 7 bases; junction bases outside the gene matches: 5. The CDR3 runs to 15 residues. The germline CDR1 and CDR2 sequences are MGHRA and YSYEKL. The CDR3 coding sequence is TGCGCCAGCAGCCAACTAGCGGGGGAGAGTAATGAGCAGTTCTTC. The encoded protein is CASSQLAGESNEQFF.

The chain carries TRBV5-6 and TRBJ1-2, with TRBD1 as a possible D gene (6 bases). Trimming left V 4 bases short and J 2 bases short, with 18 bases between. The CDR3 has 16 residues. CDR1 and CDR2 from the germline V gene are SGHDT and YYEEEE. The DNA for the CDR3 is TGTGCCAGCAGCCTAAAAAGGGACAAATTCAACTATGGCTACACCTTC. This translates into CASSLKRDKFNYGYTF.

The V call is TRBV4-1, the J call TRBJ1-2; D gene ambiguous. The CDR3 runs 16 residues. Per the germline V gene, CDR1 is MGHRA and CDR2 is YSYEKL. V lost 0 bases, J lost 5 bases, and 16 bases lay in between. CDR3 protein: CASSQETHRRMYGYTF. CDR3 coding DNA: TGCGCCAGCAGCCAAGAAACCCATCGCAGGATGTATGGCTACACCTTC.

The rearrangement uses TRBV5-4 and TRBJ2-7; 9 bases fit TRBD1. V dropped 2 bases and J dropped 5; count of bases not matched to a gene: 5. The CDR3 contains 14 residues. The germline V gene has CDR1 SGHNT and CDR2 YYREEE (reference sequence). The DNA for the CDR3 is TGTGCCAGCAGCTTCGGGACAGGGACCCACGAGCAGTACGTC. Encoded protein: CASSFGTGTHEQYV.

The chain employs TRBV5-5 and TRBJ1-2; 7 positions match TRBD1. Germline values: CDR1 SGHKS, CDR2 YYEKEE (reference sequence). Losses at the gene ends were 0 bases for V and 7 bases for J; bases not matched to a gene: 18. The CDR3 contains 18 residues. CDR3 coding DNA: TGTGCCAGCAGCTTGGCCTTTCTCACCCTAACAGGGGAAGGTGGCTACACCTTC. Translated: CASSLAFLTLTGEGGYTF.

The chain has TRBV7-3 and TRBJ2-3; 12 nucleotides align to TRBD2. V was clipped by 8 bases and J by 6 bases; unmatched bases: 9. Germline V lookup: CDR1 SGHTA, CDR2 FQGTGA. The CDR3 is 15 amino acids. DNA of the CDR3: TGTGCCAGCGGCCGGACTAGCGGGGCAGGGGATACGCAGTATTTT. Encoded protein: CASGRTSGAGDTQYF.

The CDR3 DNA reads TGTGCCAGCAGCACCCGACTAGGAAAGGGTGAAGGGACCCAGTACTTC. It specifies CASSTRLGKGEGTQYF. The chain carries TRBV7-8 and TRBJ2-5, with D tentatively TRBD2 (6 bases). The V and J ends lost 5 bases and 7 bases respectively, with 23 bases between them. Per germline, CDR1 SGHVS and CDR2 FQNEAQ. The CDR3 is made up of 16 amino acids.

J is TRBJ1-2 and V is TRBV5-1; TRBD1 matches 9 bases. Germline CDR1 reads SGHRS; CDR2 reads YFSETQ. The CDR3 spans 15 residues. The trim removed 2 bases at V and 7 bases at J, leaving 9 bases unmatched. CDR3 coding DNA: TGCGCCAGCAGCTTTACAACACAGGGGGCAGGTGGCTACACCTTC. This sequence encodes CASSFTTQGAGGYTF.

This chain connects TRBV27 to TRBJ1-1; D unresolved. Germline-derived CDR1 and CDR2 are MNHEY and SMNVEV (reference sequence). The CDR3 spans 15 residues. Trimming stripped 2 bases from V and 2 bases from J, with 12 bases between. CDR3 nucleotides: TGTGCCAGCAGTTTAAGTCGCCAGCGCAACACTGAAGCTTTCTTT. Protein sequence: CASSLSRQRNTEAFF.

The V call is TRBV4-3, the J call TRBJ1-5; D is perhaps TRBD1 (5 bases). This CDR3 contains 19 residues. Germline-derived CDR1 and CDR2 are LGHNA and YSLEER. The ends were cut back, 0 bases at V and 7 bases at J, with 25 bases in the middle. The CDR3 nucleotides read TGCGCCAGCAGCCAAGATCCCGCCGGGGGGTATTATCAAGAACAGCCCCAGCATTTT. This codes for CASSQDPAGGYYQEQPQHF.

This clone was counted once. The chain combines TRBV27 with TRBJ2-7; D is possibly TRBD1 (5 bases). Trimming stripped 3 bases from V and 6 bases from J, with 15 bases between. Germline CDR1 reads MNHEY; CDR2 reads SMNVEV (reference sequence). The CDR3 consists of 14 residues. The chain's CDR3 is CASSLGPAGPEQYF. CDR3 DNA sequence: TGTGCCAGCAGTTTGGGTCCGGCAGGGCCCGAGCAGTACTTC.

The rearrangement joins TRBV18 to TRBJ1-1; D remains unclear. Per the germline V gene, CDR1 is KGHSH and CDR2 is LQKENI. Trimming took off 3 bases at V and 3 bases at J, with 14 bases between the two ends. The CDR3 covers 15 residues. The CDR3 bases are TGTGCCAGCTCACCCTGGAGGGTTAGTGACACTGAAGCTTTCTTT. It yields the protein CASSPWRVSDTEAFF. Based on the CDR3 plus reference TRBV18 and TRBJ1-1, the full variable domain is NAGVMQNPRHLVRRRGQEARLRCSPMKGHSHVYWYRQLPEEGLKFMVYLQKENIIDESGMPKERFSAEFPKEGPSILRIQQVVRGDSAAYFCASSPWRVSDTEAFFGQGTRLTVV.

J is TRBJ1-2 and V is TRBV29-1, with 9 nucleotides matching TRBD1. Germline lookup yields CDR1 SQVTM and CDR2 ANQGSEA. The CDR3 runs 14 residues. J lost 8 bases, V lost 6 bases, and 13 bases had no gene match. Written as DNA, the CDR3 is TGCAGCGTCGACCCCGGACAGGGGATAGAAGGCTACACCTTC. This codes for CSVDPGQGIEGYTF.

This clone has only a few counts. The chain links TRBV27 to TRBJ2-3; a weak D match, TRBD2 (6 bases). The germline gives CDR1 MNHEY, CDR2 SMNVEV (reference sequence). The CDR3 consists of 13 residues. Trimming took 5 bases from V and 6 from J, leaving 12 bases between them. CDR3 nucleotides: TGTGCCAGCAGTCCAAGCGGGCATGATACGCAGTATTTT. As protein: CASSPSGHDTQYF.

This clone was seen only a few times. This chain connects TRBV6-6 to TRBJ1-1, with D uncertain. Germline CDR1 and CDR2: MNHNY and SVGAGI (reference sequence). Trimming left V 5 bases short and J 4 bases short, with 5 bases between. The CDR3 runs 11 residues. CDR3 loop: CASSRSTEAFF. The CDR3 DNA sequence: TGTGCCAGCAGTCGTTCCACTGAAGCTTTCTTT.

This clone was detected only a few times. The genes are TRBV4-1 and TRBJ1-5; no reliable D call. Looked up from germline, CDR1 is MGHRA and CDR2 is YSYEKL. The CDR3 is made up of 15 amino acids. Trimming removed 0 bases from V and 6 bases from J, with 12 bases in between. The CDR3 spells CASSQDTTRVQPQHF. The CDR3, as DNA: TGCGCCAGCAGCCAAGATACAACGAGGGTTCAGCCCCAGCATTTT.

The chain combines TRBV6-1 with TRBJ2-2, with TRBD1 matching over 7 bases. The CDR3 covers 15 residues. V trimming: 4 bases; J trimming: 2 bases; junction bases outside the gene matches: 4. In germline, CDR1 is MNHNS, CDR2 SASEGT. CDR3 DNA: TGTGCCAGCAGTGGGGGGACAGATAACACCGGGGAGCTGTTTTTT. Residues: CASSGGTDNTGELFF.

This chain joins TRBV19 and TRBJ1-5, with D perhaps TRBD1 (6 bases). Trimming left V 5 bases short and J 2 bases short, with 16 bases between. Germline V gene lookup returns CDR1 LNHDA and CDR2 SQIVND (reference sequence). CDR3 size: 16 residues. CDR3 DNA: TGTGCCAGTAGTCCAGACAGGCCGTTAGGCAATCAGCCCCAGCATTTT. Its protein product is CASSPDRPLGNQPQHF.

The chain joins TRBV23-1 to TRBJ1-4, with 10 bases matching TRBD1. TRBV23-1 is an open reading frame whose function is uncertain. J gave up 0 bases and V 2 bases, and 6 bases lay outside the gene matches. The CDR3 sequence is 18 residues long. The CDR3: CASSQPGQGSATNEKLFF. The CDR3 coding sequence is TGCGCCAGCAGTCAACCGGGACAGGGGTCGGCAACTAATGAAAAACTGTTTTTT.

This chain joins TRBV4-1 and TRBJ2-5, with unresolved D. CDR3 length equals 13 residues. From germline, CDR1 is MGHRA and CDR2 YSYEKL. V gave up 3 bases and J gave up 5 bases, with 10 bases separating them. CDR3 protein: CASSQKLRETQYF. As DNA, the CDR3 is TGCGCCAGCAGCCAGAAGCTGCGGGAGACCCAGTACTTC.

The chain combines TRBV28 with TRBJ1-2; D not certain. Trimming shortened V by 2 bases and J by 4 bases, and 17 bases separated the two germline ends. Germline-derived CDR1 and CDR2 are MDHEN and SYDVKM. This CDR3 comprises 16 residues. The CDR3 is CASSLKGGLLLYGYTF. DNA of the CDR3: TGTGCCAGCAGTTTAAAAGGTGGACTCTTACTCTATGGCTACACCTTC.

V and J are TRBV27 and TRBJ2-7; 8 nucleotides agree with TRBD2. CDR1 and CDR2 (germline): MNHEY, SMNVEV (reference sequence). This CDR3 has 14 residues. The V segment lost 5 bases and the J segment 2 bases; nucleotides outside the gene matches: 5. Written as DNA, the CDR3 is TGTGCCAGCAGTCCCGGGGGGGTGGCCTACGAGCAGTACGTC. Amino acids: CASSPGGVAYEQYV.

CDR3 in amino acids: CASSARTGADTQYF. DNA for the CDR3: TGTGCCAGCAGCGCGAGGACAGGGGCAGATACGCAGTATTTT. This sequence joins TRBV5-4 and TRBJ2-3, with 9 bases lining up with TRBD1. Trimming at V came to 4 bases and at J to 4 bases, leaving 4 bases not matched to a gene. The germline CDR1 and CDR2 sequences are SGHNT and YYREEE (reference sequence). The CDR3 is 14 amino acids.

The gene calls are TRBV27 and TRBJ1-5; 7 bases line up with TRBD1. The CDR3 runs to 14 residues. The ends lost 3 bases at V and 2 bases at J; junction bases unmatched: 1. Per the germline V gene, CDR1 is MNHEY and CDR2 is SMNVEV (reference sequence). The CDR3 DNA sequence: TGTGCCAGCAGTTTTGGACAGGGCAATCAGCCCCAGCATTTT. The encoded protein is CASSFGQGNQPQHF.

The J gene is TRBJ2-4, the V gene TRBV6-5; 10 nucleotides align to TRBD1. Losses at the gene ends were 6 bases for V and 7 bases for J; bases not matched to a gene: 0. The CDR3 sequence is 12 residues long. Germline values: CDR1 MNHEY, CDR2 SVGAGI. The CDR3 region has the DNA TGTGCCAGCAGGGGACAGGGGAACATTCAGTACTTC. It codes for CASRGQGNIQYF.

The chain uses TRBV18 and TRBJ2-1, with 10 bases that match TRBD2. J was trimmed by 7 bases and V by 0 bases; bases with no gene match: 6. In germline, CDR1 is KGHSH, CDR2 LQKENI. The CDR3 spans 16 residues. The CDR3 protein is CASSPPLAGVTNEQFF. The CDR3 DNA follows: TGTGCCAGCTCACCACCCCTAGCGGGGGTCACTAATGAGCAGTTCTTC.